This T cell receptor (beta chain) is drawn from a study of long-term antiretroviral therapy in people with HIV. Notes on the study in general: Narrower CDR3 length ranges marked HIV repertoires relative to controls.

The CDR3 is 13 residues long. Germline values: CDR1 SGHDN, CDR2 FVKESK. V was pared by 0 bases and J by 3 bases, with 3 bases between. This clone is labeled as medium-sized. No antigen is known for it. The libraries were made with immunoSEQ v3.0 at survey level. Some clones are missing from TCRdb's copy, which holds only in-frame ones; the method was immunoSEQ multiplex PCR. This repertoire shows roughly 16,000 clones, about 80% found once; its top ten account for roughly 10%. The rearrangement uses TRBV14 and TRBJ2-1; D not resolved. The TCR originated in a man aged 45-65 years with HIV. The sequenced sample was unsorted PBMCs, obtained 0.3 years before starting antiretroviral therapy. In nucleotides, the CDR3 is TGTGCCAGCAGCCAAGAAATCTACAATGAGCAGTTCTTC. Amino acids: CASSQEIYNEQFF.